Shown below are 14 T cell receptor beta chains from a single sample sequenced in a study of shared clonotypes between healthy human individuals. Libraries were prepared by immunoSEQ multiplex PCR; TCRdb keeps only in-frame clonotypes and omits some of them. This table holds 2.3 million or so clones, over 85% found once. The sample comprised naive CD4+ T cells from PBMCs. Subset here: CD45RA+ positively selected. The origin of the receptors is a young man in good health. Some clones in this sample may be carry-over from other donors' samples.

This clone was seen a few times. V is TRBV30 and J is TRBJ1-1; D is unclear. CDR3 size: 12 residues. V lost 0 bases to trimming and J lost 6 bases, with 8 bases between them. Germline V gene sequence: CDR1 GTSNPN, CDR2 SVGIG (reference sequence). DNA of the CDR3: TGTGCCTGGAGTGTACTCGAGTCTGAAGCTTTCTTT. Translation: CAWSVLESEAFF.

This clone was detected only a few times. The chain carries TRBV5-4 and TRBJ2-2, with D possibly being TRBD1 (5 bases). Deletions cut 0 bases from V and 7 bases from J, with 13 bases between. The germline V gene encodes CDR1 SGHNT and CDR2 YYREEE (reference sequence). The CDR3 spans 15 residues. The CDR3 bases are TGTGCCAGCAGCTTGGTATCTCCCAGGGACGGGGAGCTGTTTTTT. This sequence encodes CASSLVSPRDGELFF.

The genes are TRBV25-1 and TRBJ2-7; D is uncertain. Germline V CDR1 and CDR2: MGHDK, SYGVNS. This CDR3 comprises 14 residues. Trimming pared 10 bases from V and 3 bases from J, leaving 19 bases between. DNA of the CDR3: TGTGCCACCTCCCTAGGGATGAATTTCTACGAGCAGTACTTC. As protein: CATSLGMNFYEQYF.

The CDR3 DNA reads as TGTGCCAGCAGGGGGACTAGCGCGTACAATGAGCAGTTCTTC. Protein sequence: CASRGTSAYNEQFF. The chain employs TRBV27 and TRBJ2-1; 10 bases map to TRBD2. The germline gives CDR1 MNHEY, CDR2 SMNVEV (reference sequence). This CDR3 has 14 residues. Trimming removed 6 bases from V and 4 bases from J; junction bases left unmatched: 3.

The chain couples TRBV5-1 to TRBJ2-7; D might be TRBD1 (6 bases). Trimming shortened V by 4 bases and J by 5 bases, and 13 bases separated the two germline ends. This CDR3 contains 13 residues. Germline-derived CDR1 and CDR2 are SGHRS and YFSETQ. In nucleotides, the CDR3 is TGCGCCAGCAGCCAGCCAGGGGCCCACGAGCAGTACTTC. It yields the protein CASSQPGAHEQYF.

The V call is TRBV5-6, the J call TRBJ1-3, with unresolved D. CDR1 and CDR2 (germline): SGHDT, YYEEEE. The CDR3 runs 16 residues. Trimming left V 4 bases short and J 0 bases short, with 14 bases between. The CDR3 sequence: CASSPSGRSSGNTIYF. CDR3 DNA: TGTGCCAGCAGCCCCTCCGGCAGGAGCTCTGGAAACACCATATATTTT.

This sequence joins TRBV5-4 and TRBJ2-6, with a weak D call TRBD1 (5 bases). The V and J ends lost 2 bases and 4 bases respectively, with 10 bases between them. The germline gives CDR1 SGHNT, CDR2 YYREEE (reference sequence). The CDR3 consists of 15 residues. CDR3 nucleotides: TGTGCCAGCAGCTTCTCCAGGGCCGGGGCCAACGTCCTGACTTTC. Its protein product is CASSFSRAGANVLTF.

CDR3 in amino acids: CASSFWAESYEQYF. The CDR3 nucleotides are TGTGCCAGCAGTTTCTGGGCGGAATCCTACGAGCAGTACTTC. The V call is TRBV27, the J call TRBJ2-7; D ambiguous. The CDR3 is 14 residues long. Germline CDR1 is MNHEY and CDR2 is SMNVEV (reference sequence). Trimming took off 3 bases at V and 1 base at J, with 10 bases between the two ends.

In this sample, this clone turned up once. The J gene is TRBJ1-1, the V gene TRBV7-9; 8 bases map to TRBD1. CDR3 length: 14 residues. Trimming removed 2 bases from V and 11 bases from J; junction bases left unmatched: 10. Germline V gene data show CDR1 as SEHNR and CDR2 as FQNEAQ (reference sequence). Here the CDR3 reads CASSLFLDRVVAFF. CDR3 coding DNA: TGTGCCAGCAGCTTATTTTTGGACAGGGTGGTGGCTTTCTTT. Complete variable domain (other parts from reference TRBV7-9 and TRBJ1-1): DTGVSQNPRHKITKRGQNVTFRCDPISEHNRLYWYRQTLGQGPEFLTYFQNEAQLEKSRLLSDRFSAERPKGSFSTLEIQRTEQGDSAMYLCASSLFLDRVVAFFGQGTRLTVV.

This sequence joins TRBV7-9 and TRBJ1-2; TRBD1 matches 8 bases. The germline V gene encodes CDR1 SEHNR and CDR2 FQNEAQ (reference sequence). The CDR3 has 15 amino acids. After removal of 3 bases from V and 6 bases from J, the junction contained 9 bases not matched to a gene. The CDR3 protein is CASSLGGDRGNGYTF. The CDR3 nucleotides read TGTGCCAGCAGCTTGGGAGGAGACAGGGGCAATGGCTACACCTTC.

CDR3 in amino acids: CASLGGSAGQETQYF. The CDR3 DNA sequence: TGTGCCAGCTTGGGGGGGAGCGCTGGCCAAGAGACCCAGTACTTC. This chain uses TRBV28 with TRBJ2-5; 7 nucleotides line up with TRBD2. The CDR3 is 15 amino acids. The germline V gene encodes CDR1 MDHEN and CDR2 SYDVKM. V lost 8 bases to trimming and J lost 1 base; unmatched junction nucleotides: 10.

The V gene is TRBV6-5, the J gene TRBJ1-1; a possible D gene is TRBD1 (5 bases). CDR1 and CDR2 (germline): MNHEY, SVGAGI. V gave up 2 bases and J gave up 1 base, with 11 bases separating them. CDR3 length: 15 residues. This CDR3 is CASSYLGQGNTEAFF. Written as DNA, the CDR3 is TGTGCCAGCAGTTACCTCGGGCAGGGGAACACTGAAGCTTTCTTT.

This chain connects TRBV4-3 to TRBJ2-7, with TRBD1 matching over 7 bases. The germline CDR1 and CDR2 sequences are LGHNA and YSLEER. After removal of 4 bases from V and 0 bases from J, the junction contained 9 bases not matched to a gene. CDR3 size: 16 residues. The CDR3 region has the DNA TGCGCCAGCAGCCGACTACAGGGGACGGGCTCCTACGAGCAGTACTTC. Translation gives CASSRLQGTGSYEQYF.

J is TRBJ2-4 and V is TRBV13; 7 bases align to TRBD2. This CDR3 has 16 residues. Germline CDR1 reads PRHDT; CDR2 reads FYEKMQ (reference sequence). Trimming removed 2 bases from V and 0 bases from J; junction bases left unmatched: 4. CDR3 sequence (DNA): TGTGCCAGCAGCTTACTAGCGGATGTAGCCAAAAACATTCAGTACTTC. This translates into CASSLLADVAKNIQYF.